The clone carrying this TCR beta chain was counted a single time. Its target is not known. The data were obtained in a study of shared clonotypes between healthy human individuals. The study's findings and limits: Genetic and exposure-history diversity was limited by the small donor number. Compared with memory subsets, naive subsets generally had larger estimated richness. The authors expected sequencing depth to affect clonotype sharing among donors.

Germline loops: CDR1 MNHNS, CDR2 SASEGT. CDR3 length equals 16 residues. The junction had 8 bases not matched to a gene; V was cut back by 3 bases and J by 3 bases. The donor population consisted of healthy HIV-negative adults with no recent acute infections or vaccinations. Here immunoSEQ multiplex PCR was the method, and the copy in TCRdb shows in-frame clones only, minus some. The sample includes 950,000 to 1,100,000 clones, about four fifths of them seen just once. The sequencing sample was made of memory CD4+ T cells from PBMCs. Described subset: CD45RA-negative fraction. The TCR comes from a man younger than 35 in good health. Some clones in this sample may be carry-over from other donors' samples. This chain connects TRBV6-1 to TRBJ2-7; 10 nucleotides agree with TRBD1. The CDR3 reads CASSDPGTGAGYEQYF. CDR3 DNA: TGTGCCAGCAGTGACCCCGGGACAGGGGCTGGCTACGAGCAGTACTTC.